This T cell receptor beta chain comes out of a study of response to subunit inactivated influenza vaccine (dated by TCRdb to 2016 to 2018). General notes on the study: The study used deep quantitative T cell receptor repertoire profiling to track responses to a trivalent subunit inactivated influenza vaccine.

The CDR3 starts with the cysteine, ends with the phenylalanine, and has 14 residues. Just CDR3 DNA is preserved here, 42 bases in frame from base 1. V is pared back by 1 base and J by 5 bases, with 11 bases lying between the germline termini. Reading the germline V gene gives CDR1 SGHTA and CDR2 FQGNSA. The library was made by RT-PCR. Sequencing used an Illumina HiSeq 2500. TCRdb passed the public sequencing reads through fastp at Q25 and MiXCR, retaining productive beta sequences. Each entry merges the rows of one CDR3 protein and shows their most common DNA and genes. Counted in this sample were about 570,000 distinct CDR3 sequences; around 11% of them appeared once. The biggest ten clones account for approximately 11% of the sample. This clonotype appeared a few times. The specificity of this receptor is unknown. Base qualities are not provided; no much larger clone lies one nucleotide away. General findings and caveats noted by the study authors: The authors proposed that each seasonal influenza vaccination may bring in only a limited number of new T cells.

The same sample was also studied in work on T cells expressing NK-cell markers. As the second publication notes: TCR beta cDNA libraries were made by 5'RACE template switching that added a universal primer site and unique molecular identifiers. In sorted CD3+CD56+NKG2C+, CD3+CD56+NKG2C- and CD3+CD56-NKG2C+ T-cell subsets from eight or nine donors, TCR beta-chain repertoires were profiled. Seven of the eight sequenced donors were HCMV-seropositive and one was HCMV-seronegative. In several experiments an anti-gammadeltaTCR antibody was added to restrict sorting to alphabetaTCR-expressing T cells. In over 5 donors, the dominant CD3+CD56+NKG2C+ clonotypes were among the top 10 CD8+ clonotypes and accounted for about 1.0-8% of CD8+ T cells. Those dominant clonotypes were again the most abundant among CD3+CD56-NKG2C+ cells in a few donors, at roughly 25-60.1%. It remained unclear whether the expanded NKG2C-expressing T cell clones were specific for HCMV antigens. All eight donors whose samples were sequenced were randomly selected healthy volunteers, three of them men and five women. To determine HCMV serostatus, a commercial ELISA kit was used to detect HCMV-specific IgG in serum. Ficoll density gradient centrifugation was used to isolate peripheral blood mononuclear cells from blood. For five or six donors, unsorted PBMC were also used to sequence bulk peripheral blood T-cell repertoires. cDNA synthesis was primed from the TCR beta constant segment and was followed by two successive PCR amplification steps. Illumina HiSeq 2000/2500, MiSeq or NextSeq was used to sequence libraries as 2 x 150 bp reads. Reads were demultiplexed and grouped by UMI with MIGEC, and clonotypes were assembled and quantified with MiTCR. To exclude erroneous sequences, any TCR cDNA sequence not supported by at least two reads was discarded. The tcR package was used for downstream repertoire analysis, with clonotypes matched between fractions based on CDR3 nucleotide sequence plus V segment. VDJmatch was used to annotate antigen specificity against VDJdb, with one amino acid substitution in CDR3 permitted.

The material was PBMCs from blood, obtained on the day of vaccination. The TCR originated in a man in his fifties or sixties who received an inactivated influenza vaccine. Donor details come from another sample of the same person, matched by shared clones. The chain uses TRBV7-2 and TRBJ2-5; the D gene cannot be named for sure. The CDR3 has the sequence CASSLVVQSETQYF. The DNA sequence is TGTGCCAGCAGCTTAGTGGTACAGTCGGAGACCCAGTACTTC. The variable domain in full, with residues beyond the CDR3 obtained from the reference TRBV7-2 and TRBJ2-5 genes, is GAGVSQSPSNKVTEKGKDVELRCDPISGHTALYWYRQSLGQGLEFLIYFQGNSAPDKSGLPSDRFSAERTGGSVSTLTIQRTQQEDSAVYLCASSLVVQSETQYFGPGTRLLVL.